The sample holds a few counts of the clone carrying this T cell receptor beta chain. Antigen: not known. This sample was taken from a study of CD8+ T cells in alopecia areata. Looking at the study overall: Tofacitinib was taken orally by treated patients, and the dose was 5 to 10 mg twice daily. Tofacitinib continued for 6 to 18 months and was then withheld for 6 months. Overall study findings and caveats: Affected scalp, especially in alopecia totalis/universalis, had a higher clonality than normal scalp did. Scalp data also include sequences from resident alphabeta T cells of normal skin.

Reverse transcription of extracted RNA yielded cDNA, which provided the sequencing template. Assay: immunoSEQ multiplex PCR; the TCRdb copy retains only in-frame clones and omits some. The repertoire has around 200,000 clones, approximately 62% of them found once; the top ten carry about 1.5%. CDR3 length: 12 residues. Per germline, CDR1 SQVTM and CDR2 ANQGSEA. V was clipped by 7 bases and J by 4 bases, with 13 bases between them. The TCR sequence derives from a human donor with alopecia areata. The sample was CD4+ T cells sorted from blood, taken at week 0. The chain recombines TRBV29-1 with TRBJ1-2; a weak D match, TRBD1 (6 bases). The chain's CDR3 is CSGGGQAYGYTF. DNA of the CDR3: TGCAGCGGCGGGGGGCAAGCCTATGGCTACACCTTC.